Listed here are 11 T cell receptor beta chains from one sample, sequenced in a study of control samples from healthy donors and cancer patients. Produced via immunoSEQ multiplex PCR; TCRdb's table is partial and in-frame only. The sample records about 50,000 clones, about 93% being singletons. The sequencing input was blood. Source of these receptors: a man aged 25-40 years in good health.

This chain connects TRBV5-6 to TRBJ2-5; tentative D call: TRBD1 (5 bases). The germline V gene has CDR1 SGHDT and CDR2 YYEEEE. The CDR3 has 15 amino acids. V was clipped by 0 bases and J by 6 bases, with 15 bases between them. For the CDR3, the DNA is TGTGCCAGCAGCTTGGAGGGGATCTTGTTGAAGACCCAGTACTTC. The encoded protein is CASSLEGILLKTQYF.

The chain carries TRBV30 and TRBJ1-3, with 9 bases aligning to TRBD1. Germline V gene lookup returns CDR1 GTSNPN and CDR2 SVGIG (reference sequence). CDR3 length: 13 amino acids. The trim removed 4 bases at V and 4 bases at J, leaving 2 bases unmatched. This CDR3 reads CAWNRGQGNTIYF. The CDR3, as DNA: TGTGCCTGGAACAGGGGGCAAGGAAACACCATATATTTT.

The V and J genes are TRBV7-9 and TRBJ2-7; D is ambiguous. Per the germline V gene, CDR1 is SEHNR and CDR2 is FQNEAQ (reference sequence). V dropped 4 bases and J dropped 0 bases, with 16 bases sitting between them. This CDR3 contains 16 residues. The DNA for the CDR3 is TGTGCCAGCAGCTCGCCCGGGTCAAAATTCTCCTACGAGCAGTACTTC. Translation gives CASSSPGSKFSYEQYF.

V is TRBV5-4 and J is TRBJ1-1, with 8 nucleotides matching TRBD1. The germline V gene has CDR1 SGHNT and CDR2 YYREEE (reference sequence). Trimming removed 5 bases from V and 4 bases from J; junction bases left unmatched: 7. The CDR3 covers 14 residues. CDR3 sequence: CASRTTGGVTEAFF. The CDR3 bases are TGTGCCAGCAGAACCACAGGGGGAGTCACTGAAGCTTTCTTT.

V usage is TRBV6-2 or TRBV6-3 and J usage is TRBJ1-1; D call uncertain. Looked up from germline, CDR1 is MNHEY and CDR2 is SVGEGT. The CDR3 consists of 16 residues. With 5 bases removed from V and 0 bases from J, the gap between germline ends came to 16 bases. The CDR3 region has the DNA TGTGCCAGCAGTAAGCGAAAGGGCGGGATGAACACTGAAGCTTTCTTT. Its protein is CASSKRKGGMNTEAFF.

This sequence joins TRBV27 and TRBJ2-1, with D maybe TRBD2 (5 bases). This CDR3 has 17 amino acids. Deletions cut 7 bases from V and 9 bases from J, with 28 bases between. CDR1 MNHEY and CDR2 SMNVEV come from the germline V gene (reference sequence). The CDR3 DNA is TGTGCCAGCAACCCGAGGGAAAGGACCACAATAGGTGGTGAGCAGTTCTTC. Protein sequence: CASNPRERTTIGGEQFF.

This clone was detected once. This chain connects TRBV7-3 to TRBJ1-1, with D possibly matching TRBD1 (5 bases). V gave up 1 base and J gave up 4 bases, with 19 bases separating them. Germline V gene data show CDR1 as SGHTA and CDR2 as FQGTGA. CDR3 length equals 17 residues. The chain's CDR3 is CASSLNRVRGGGTEAFF. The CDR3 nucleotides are TGTGCCAGCAGCTTAAATAGGGTTAGGGGAGGAGGCACTGAAGCTTTCTTT.

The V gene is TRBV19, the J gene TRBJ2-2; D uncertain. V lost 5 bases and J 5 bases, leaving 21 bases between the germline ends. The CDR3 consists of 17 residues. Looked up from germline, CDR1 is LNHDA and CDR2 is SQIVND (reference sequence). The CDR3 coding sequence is TGTGCCAGTAGTTCCCCCATGGCCCGGGCGCGGACCGGGGAGCTGTTTTTT. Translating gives CASSSPMARARTGELFF.

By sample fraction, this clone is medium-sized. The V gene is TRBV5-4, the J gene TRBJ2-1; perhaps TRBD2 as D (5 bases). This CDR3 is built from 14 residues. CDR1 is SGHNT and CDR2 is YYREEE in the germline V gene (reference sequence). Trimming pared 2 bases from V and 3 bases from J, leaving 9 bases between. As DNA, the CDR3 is TGTGCCAGCAGCTTAGAGACTATCTACAATGAGCAGTTCTTC. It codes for CASSLETIYNEQFF.

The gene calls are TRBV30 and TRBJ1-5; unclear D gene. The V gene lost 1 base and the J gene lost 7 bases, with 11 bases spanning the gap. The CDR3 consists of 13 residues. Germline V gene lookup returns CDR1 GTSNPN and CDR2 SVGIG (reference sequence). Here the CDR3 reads CAWSGGGQQPQHF. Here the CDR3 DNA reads TGTGCCTGGAGTGGGGGAGGGCAACAGCCCCAGCATTTT. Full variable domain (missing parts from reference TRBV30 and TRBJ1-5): SQTIHQWPATLVQPVGSPLSLECTVEGTSNPNLYWYRQAAGRGLQLLFYSVGIGQISSEVPQNLSASRPQDRQFILSSKKLLLSDSGFYLCAWSGGGQQPQHFGDGTRLSIL.

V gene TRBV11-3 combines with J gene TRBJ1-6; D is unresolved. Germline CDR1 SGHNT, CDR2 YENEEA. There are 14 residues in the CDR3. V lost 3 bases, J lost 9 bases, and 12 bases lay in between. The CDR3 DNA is TGTGCCAGCAGCTTGTATCCTAAGGGTTCACCCCTCCACTTT. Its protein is CASSLYPKGSPLHF.